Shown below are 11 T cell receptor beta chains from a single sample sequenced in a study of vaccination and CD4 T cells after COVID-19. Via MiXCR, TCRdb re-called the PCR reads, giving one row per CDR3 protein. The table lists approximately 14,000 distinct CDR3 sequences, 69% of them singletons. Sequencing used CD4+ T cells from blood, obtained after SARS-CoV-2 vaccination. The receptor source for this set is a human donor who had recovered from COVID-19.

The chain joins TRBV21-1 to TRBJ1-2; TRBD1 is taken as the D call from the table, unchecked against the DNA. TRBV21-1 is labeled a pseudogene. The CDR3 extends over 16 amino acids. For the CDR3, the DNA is TGTGCCAGCAGCAAAATCTTCCGGGGAACGGGCTATGGCTACACCTTC. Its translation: CASSKIFRGTGYGYTF.

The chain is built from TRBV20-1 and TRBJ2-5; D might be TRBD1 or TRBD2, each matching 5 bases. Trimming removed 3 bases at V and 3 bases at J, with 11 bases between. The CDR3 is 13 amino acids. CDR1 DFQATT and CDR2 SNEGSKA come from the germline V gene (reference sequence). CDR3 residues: CSARPWGKETQYF. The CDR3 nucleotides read TGCAGTGCTAGGCCGTGGGGGAAAGAGACCCAGTACTTC.

Here the CDR3 reads CATNRGQNTGELFF. The CDR3 region has the DNA TGTGCCACAAACAGGGGGCAGAACACCGGGGAGCTGTTTTTT. The V gene is TRBV19, the J gene TRBJ2-2; 9 positions match TRBD1. J was trimmed by 1 base and V by 10 bases; bases with no gene match: 4. The CDR3 is 14 amino acids. The germline CDR1 and CDR2 sequences are LNHDA and SQIVND (reference sequence). Full variable domain (remainder filled in from reference TRBV19 and TRBJ2-2): DGGITQSPKYLFRKEGQNVTLSCEQNLNHDAMYWYRQDPGQGLRLIYYSQIVNDFQKGDIAEGYSVSREKKESFPLTVTSAQKNPTAFYLCATNRGQNTGELFFGEGSRLTVL.

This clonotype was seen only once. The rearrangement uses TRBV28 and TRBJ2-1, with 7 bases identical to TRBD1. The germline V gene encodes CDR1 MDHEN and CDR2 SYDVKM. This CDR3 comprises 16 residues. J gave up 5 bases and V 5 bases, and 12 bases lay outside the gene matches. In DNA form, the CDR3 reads TGTGCCAGCAGTACCCGGGTAGGGGGCGCCGACAATGAGCAGTTCTTC. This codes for CASSTRVGGADNEQFF.

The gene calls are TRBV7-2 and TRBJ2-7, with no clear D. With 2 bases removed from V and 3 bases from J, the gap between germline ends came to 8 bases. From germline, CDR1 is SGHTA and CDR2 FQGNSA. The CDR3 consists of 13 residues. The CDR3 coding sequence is TGTGCCAGCAGCTTATCCCGGAACTACGAGCAGTACTTC. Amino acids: CASSLSRNYEQYF. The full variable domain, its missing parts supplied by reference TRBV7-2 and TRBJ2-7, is GAGVSQSPSNKVTEKGKDVELRCDPISGHTALYWYRQSLGQGLEFLIYFQGNSAPDKSGLPSDRFSAERTGGSVSTLTIQRTQQEDSAVYLCASSLSRNYEQYFGPGTRLTVT.

For the CDR3, the DNA is TGTGCCAGCAGTGACCCAGTAGGGACAGGGGATAGGGTGCAGTACTTC. Amino acid sequence: CASSDPVGTGDRVQYF. The J gene is TRBJ2-7, the V gene TRBV6-1, with 10 bases that match TRBD1. CDR1 is MNHNS, CDR2 SASEGT, per germline. This CDR3 has 16 residues. V lost 3 bases to trimming and J lost 9 bases; unmatched junction nucleotides: 14.

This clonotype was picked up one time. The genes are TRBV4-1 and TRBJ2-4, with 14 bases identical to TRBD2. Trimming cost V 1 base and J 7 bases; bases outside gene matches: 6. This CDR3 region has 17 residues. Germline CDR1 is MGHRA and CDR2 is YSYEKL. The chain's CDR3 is CASSQVGLAGVLNIQYF. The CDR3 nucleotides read TGCGCCAGCAGCCAAGTGGGACTAGCGGGAGTTTTGAACATTCAGTACTTC.

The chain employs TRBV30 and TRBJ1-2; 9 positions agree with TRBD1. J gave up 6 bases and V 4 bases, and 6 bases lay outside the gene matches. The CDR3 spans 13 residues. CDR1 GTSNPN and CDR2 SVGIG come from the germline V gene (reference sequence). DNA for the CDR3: TGTGCCTGGAACCGGGACAGGGAGAATGGCTACACCTTC. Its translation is CAWNRDRENGYTF.

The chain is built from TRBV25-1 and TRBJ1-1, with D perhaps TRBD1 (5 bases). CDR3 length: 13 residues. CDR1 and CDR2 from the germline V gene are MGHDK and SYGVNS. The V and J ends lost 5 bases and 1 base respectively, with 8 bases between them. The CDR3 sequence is CASSTGWNTEAFF. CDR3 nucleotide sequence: TGTGCCAGCAGTACAGGATGGAACACTGAAGCTTTCTTT.

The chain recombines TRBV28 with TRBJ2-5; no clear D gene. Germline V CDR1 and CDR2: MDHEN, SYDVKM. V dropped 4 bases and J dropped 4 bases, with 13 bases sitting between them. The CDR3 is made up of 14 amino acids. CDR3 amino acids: CASSYGPPGETQYF. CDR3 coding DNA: TGTGCCAGCAGTTATGGGCCACCGGGAGAGACCCAGTACTTC.

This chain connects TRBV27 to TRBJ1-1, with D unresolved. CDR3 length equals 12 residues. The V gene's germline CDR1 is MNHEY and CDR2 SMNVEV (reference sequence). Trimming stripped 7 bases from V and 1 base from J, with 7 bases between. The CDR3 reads CASKRRNTEAFF. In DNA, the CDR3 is TGTGCCAGCAAAAGGAGGAACACTGAAGCTTTCTTT.